A selection of T cell receptor beta chains follows, all from one sample in a study of shared clonotypes between healthy human individuals. Assay: immunoSEQ multiplex PCR; the TCRdb copy retains only in-frame clones and omits some. The repertoire consists of over a million clones, with approximately 70% occurring once and the leading ten covering about 1.5%. Sequenced input: memory CD4+ T cells sorted from blood. These receptors came from a man younger than 35 in good health. The CDR3 runs from the conserved cysteine through the conserved F or W. D genes are given only for firm matches. Only part of the rows carry a size: once, few, many, or a class if the clone is expanded.

d_gene	abundance	j_gene	v_gene	CDR3aa	CDR3nt
NA	NA	TRBJ2-3	TRBV30	CAWSVPRKDTDTQYF	TGTGCCTGGAGTGTACCCAGAAAAGACACAGATACGCAGTATTTT
NA	few	TRBJ1-1	TRBV7-9	CASSLVGSEAFF	TGTGCCAGCAGCTTAGTAGGGTCAGAAGCTTTCTTT
NA	NA	TRBJ1-1	TRBV30	CAWRGRGLNTEAFF	TGTGCCTGGAGGGGACGAGGGCTGAACACTGAAGCTTTCTTT
NA	NA	TRBJ1-3	TRBV30	CAWSVTGPWSGNTIYF	TGTGCCTGGAGTGTAACAGGACCTTGGTCTGGAAACACCATATATTTT
TRBD2	NA	TRBJ2-2	TRBV19	CASKLAGGPNTGELFF	TGTGCCAGTAAGCTAGCGGGGGGTCCGAACACCGGGGAGCTGTTTTTT
NA	NA	TRBJ2-7	TRBV11-3	CASSSNTVSYEQYF	TGTGCCAGCAGCTCTAACACGGTTTCCTACGAGCAGTACTTC
TRBD2	once	TRBJ2-3	TRBV25-1	CASSDPSAGGYTDTQYF	TGTGCCAGCAGTGACCCGTCAGCGGGAGGGTACACAGATACGCAGTATTTT
NA	NA	TRBJ1-4	TRBV30	CAWTVNREKLFF	TGTGCCTGGACGGTAAACAGGGAAAAACTGTTTTTT
TRBD1	NA	TRBJ1-2	TRBV30	CAWSLRDRWFYGYTF	TGTGCCTGGAGTCTCCGGGACAGGTGGTTTTATGGCTACACCTTC
NA	NA	TRBJ2-1	TRBV27	CASRTLTGSSYNEQFF	TGTGCCAGCAGAACCCTTACAGGTAGCTCCTACAATGAGCAGTTCTTC
TRBD2	NA	TRBJ2-2	TRBV30	CAWNRGGNTGELFF	TGTGCCTGGAACCGGGGGGGGAACACCGGGGAGCTGTTTTTT
NA	once	TRBJ1-1	TRBV7-6	CASSPMTVNTEAFF	TGTGCCAGCAGCCCGATGACAGTGAACACTGAAGCTTTCTTT
TRBD2	NA	TRBJ2-2	TRBV29-1	CSLPSRRGVSNTGELFF	TGCAGCCTCCCTAGTCGGCGGGGGGTATCGAACACCGGGGAGCTGTTTTTT
TRBD2	NA	TRBJ2-1	TRBV5-4	CASSRTSGNNEQFF	TGTGCCAGCAGCCGGACTAGCGGAAACAATGAGCAGTTCTTC